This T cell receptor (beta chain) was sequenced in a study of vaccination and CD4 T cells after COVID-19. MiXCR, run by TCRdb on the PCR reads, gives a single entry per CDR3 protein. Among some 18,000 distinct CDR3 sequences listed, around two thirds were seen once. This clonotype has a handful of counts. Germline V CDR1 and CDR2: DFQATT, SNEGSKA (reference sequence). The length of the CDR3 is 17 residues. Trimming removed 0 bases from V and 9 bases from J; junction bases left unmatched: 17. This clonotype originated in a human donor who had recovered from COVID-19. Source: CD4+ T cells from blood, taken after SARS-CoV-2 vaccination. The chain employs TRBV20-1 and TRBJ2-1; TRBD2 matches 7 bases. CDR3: CSARDSKRTSWVTEQFF. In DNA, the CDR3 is TGCAGTGCTAGAGATAGTAAGAGGACTAGTTGGGTTACTGAGCAGTTCTTC.